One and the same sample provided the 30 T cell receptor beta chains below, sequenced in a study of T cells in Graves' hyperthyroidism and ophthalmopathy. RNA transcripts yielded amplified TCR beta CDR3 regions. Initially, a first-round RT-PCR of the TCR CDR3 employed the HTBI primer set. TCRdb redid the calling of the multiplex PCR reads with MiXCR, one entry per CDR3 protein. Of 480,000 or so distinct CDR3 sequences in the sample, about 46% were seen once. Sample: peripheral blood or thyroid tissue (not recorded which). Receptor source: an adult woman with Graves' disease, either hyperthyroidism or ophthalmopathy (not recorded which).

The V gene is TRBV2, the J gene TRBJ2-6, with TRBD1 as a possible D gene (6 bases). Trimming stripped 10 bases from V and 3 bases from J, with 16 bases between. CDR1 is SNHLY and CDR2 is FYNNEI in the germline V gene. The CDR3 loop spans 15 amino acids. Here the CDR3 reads CATTTTGLGANVLTF. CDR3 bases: TGTGCCACCACCACCACAGGGCTTGGGGCCAACGTCCTGACTTTC. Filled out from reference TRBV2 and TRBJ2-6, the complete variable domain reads EPEVTQTPSHQVTQMGQEVILRCVPISNHLYFYWYRQILGQKVEFLVSFYNNEISEKSEIFDDQFSVERPDGSNFTLKIRSTKLEDSAMYFCATTTTGLGANVLTFGAGSRLTVL.

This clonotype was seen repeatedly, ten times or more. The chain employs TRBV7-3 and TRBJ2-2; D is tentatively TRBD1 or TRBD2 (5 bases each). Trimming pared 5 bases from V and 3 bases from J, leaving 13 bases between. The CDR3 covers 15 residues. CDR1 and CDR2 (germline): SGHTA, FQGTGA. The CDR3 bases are TGTGCCAGCAGCACATCAGGGCGGGACACCGGGGAGCTGTTTTTT. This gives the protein CASSTSGRDTGELFF.

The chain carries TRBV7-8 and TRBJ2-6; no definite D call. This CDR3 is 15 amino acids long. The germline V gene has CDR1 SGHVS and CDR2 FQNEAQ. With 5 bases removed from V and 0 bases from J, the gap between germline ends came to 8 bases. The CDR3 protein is CASSRSFSGANVLTF. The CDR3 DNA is TGTGCCAGCAGCCGGAGCTTCTCTGGGGCCAACGTCCTGACTTTC. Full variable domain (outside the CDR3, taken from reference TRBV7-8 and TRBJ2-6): GAGVSQSPRYKVAKRGQDVALRCDPISGHVSLFWYQQALGQGPEFLTYFQNEAQLDKSGLPSDRFFAERPEGSVSTLKIQRTQQEDSAVYLCASSRSFSGANVLTFGAGSRLTVL.

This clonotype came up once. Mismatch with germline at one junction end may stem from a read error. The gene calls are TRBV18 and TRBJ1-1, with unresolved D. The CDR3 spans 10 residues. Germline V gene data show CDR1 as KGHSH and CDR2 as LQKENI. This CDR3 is CASSPSEGFF. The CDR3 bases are TGTGCCAGCTCACCGAGTGAAGGTTTCTTT.

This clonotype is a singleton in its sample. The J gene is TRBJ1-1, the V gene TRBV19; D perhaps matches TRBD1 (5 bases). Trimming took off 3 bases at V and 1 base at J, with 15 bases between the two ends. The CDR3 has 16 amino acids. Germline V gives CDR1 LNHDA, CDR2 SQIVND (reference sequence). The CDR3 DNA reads TGTGCCAGTAGTATGCGAGGAGGGGCCCCGAACACTGAAGCTTTCTTT. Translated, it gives CASSMRGGAPNTEAFF.

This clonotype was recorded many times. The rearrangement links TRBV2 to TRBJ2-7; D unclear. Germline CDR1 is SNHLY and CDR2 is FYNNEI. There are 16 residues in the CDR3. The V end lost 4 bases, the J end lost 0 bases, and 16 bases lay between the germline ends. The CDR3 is CASSGRATRTSYEQYF. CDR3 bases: TGTGCCAGCAGTGGTAGGGCCACCAGGACCTCCTACGAGCAGTACTTC.

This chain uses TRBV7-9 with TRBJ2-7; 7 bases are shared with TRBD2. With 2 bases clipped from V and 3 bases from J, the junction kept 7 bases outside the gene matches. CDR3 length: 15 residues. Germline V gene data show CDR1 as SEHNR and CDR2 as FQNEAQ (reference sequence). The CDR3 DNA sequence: TGTGCCAGCAGCTTAAACGCACTAGCGCACTACGAGCAGTACTTC. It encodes CASSLNALAHYEQYF.

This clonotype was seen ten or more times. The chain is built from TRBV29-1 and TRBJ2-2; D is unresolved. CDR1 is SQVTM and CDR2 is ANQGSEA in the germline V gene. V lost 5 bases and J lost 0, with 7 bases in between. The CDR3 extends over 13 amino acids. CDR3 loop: CSVPLANTGELFF. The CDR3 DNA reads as TGCAGCGTTCCCCTAGCGAACACCGGGGAGCTGTTTTTT.

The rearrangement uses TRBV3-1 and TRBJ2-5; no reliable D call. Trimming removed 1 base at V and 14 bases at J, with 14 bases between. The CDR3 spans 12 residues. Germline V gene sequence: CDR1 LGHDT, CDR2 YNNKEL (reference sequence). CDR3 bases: TGTGCCAGCAGCCAAGTTGGGTCTTTCGCCTACTTC. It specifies CASSQVGSFAYF.

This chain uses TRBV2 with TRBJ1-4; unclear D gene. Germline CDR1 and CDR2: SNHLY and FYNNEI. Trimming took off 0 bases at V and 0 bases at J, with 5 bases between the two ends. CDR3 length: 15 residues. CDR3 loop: CASSEATSTNEKLFF. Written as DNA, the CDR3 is TGTGCCAGCAGTGAAGCGACCTCAACTAATGAAAAACTGTTTTTT.

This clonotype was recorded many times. CDR3 sequence reads: CASSYRPPDNSPLHF. The CDR3 region has the DNA TGTGCCAGCAGTTACAGGCCCCCAGATAATTCACCCCTCCACTTT. The rearrangement joins TRBV6-5 to TRBJ1-6; D is unresolved. The germline gives CDR1 MNHEY, CDR2 SVGAGI. Trimming removed 2 bases at V and 5 bases at J, with 10 bases between. This CDR3 contains 15 residues.

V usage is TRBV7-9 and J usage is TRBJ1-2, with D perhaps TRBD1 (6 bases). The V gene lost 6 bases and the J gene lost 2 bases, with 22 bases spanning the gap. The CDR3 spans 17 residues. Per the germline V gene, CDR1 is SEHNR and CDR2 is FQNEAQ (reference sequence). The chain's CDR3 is CASSEFPRQANNYGYTF. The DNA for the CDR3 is TGTGCCAGCAGTGAATTCCCCCGACAGGCTAACAACTATGGCTACACCTTC.

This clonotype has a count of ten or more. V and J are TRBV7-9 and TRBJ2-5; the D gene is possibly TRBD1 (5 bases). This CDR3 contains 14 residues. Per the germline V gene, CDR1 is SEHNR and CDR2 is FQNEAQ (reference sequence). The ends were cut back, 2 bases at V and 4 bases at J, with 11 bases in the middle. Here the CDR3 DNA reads TGTGCCAGCAGCTTAAATCAGGGCACAGAGACCCAGTACTTC. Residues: CASSLNQGTETQYF.

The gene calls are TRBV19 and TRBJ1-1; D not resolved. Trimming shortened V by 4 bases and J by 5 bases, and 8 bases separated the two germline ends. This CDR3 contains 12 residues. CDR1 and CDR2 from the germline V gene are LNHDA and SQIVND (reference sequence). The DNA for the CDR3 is TGTGCCAGTAGTAATGGGAGGACTGAAGCTTTCTTT. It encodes CASSNGRTEAFF. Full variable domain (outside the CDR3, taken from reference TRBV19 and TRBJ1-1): DGGITQSPKYLFRKEGQNVTLSCEQNLNHDAMYWYRQDPGQGLRLIYYSQIVNDFQKGDIAEGYSVSREKKESFPLTVTSAQKNPTAFYLCASSNGRTEAFFGQGTRLTVV.

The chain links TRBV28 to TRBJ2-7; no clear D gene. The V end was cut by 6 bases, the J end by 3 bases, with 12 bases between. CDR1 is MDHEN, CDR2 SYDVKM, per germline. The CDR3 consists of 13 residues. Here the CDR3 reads CASSLAPGYEQYF. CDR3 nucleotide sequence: TGTGCCAGCAGCTTGGCCCCTGGCTACGAGCAGTACTTC.

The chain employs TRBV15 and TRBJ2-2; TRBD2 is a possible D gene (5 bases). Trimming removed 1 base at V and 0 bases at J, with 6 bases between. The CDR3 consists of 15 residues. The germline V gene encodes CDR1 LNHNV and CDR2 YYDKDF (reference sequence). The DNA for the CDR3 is TGTGCCACCAGCAGAGCAGCGGCGAACACCGGGGAGCTGTTTTTT. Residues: CATSRAAANTGELFF.

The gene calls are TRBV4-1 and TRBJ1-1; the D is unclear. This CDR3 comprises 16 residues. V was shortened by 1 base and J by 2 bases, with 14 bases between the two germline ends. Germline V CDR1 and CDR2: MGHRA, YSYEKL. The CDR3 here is CASSQVPPGKNTEAFF. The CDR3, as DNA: TGCGCCAGCAGCCAAGTCCCCCCAGGAAAAAACACTGAAGCTTTCTTT.

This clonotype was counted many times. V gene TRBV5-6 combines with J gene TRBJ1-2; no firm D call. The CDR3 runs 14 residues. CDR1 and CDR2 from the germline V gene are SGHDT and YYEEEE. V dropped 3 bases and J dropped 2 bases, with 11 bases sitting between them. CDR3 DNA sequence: TGTGCCAGCAGCTCGTATGGCAGGAACTATGGCTACACCTTC. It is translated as CASSSYGRNYGYTF.

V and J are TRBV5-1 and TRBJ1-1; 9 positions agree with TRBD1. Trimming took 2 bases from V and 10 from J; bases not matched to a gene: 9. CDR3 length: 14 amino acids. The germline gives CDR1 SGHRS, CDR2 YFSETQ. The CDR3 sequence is CASSLMGQGEGAFF. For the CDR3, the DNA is TGCGCCAGCAGCTTAATGGGACAGGGAGAGGGAGCTTTCTTT.

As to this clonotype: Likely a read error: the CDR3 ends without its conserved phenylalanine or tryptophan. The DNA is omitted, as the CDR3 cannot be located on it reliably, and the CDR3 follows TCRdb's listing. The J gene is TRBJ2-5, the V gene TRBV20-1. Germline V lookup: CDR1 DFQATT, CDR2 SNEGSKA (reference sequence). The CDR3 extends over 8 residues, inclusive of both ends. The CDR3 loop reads CSARDPTS.

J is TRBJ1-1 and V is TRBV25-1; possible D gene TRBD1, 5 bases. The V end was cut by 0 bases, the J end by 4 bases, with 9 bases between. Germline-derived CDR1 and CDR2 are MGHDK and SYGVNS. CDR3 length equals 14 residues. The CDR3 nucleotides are TGTGCCAGCAGTGAATATACCGGGGGCACTGAAGCTTTCTTT. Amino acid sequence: CASSEYTGGTEAFF.

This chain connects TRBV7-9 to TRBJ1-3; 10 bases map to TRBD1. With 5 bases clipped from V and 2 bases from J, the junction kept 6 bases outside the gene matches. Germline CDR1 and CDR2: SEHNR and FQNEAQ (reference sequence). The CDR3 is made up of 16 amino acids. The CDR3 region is CASSPRQGATGNTIYF. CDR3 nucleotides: TGTGCCAGCAGCCCAAGACAGGGGGCGACTGGAAACACCATATATTTT.

The CDR3 sequence is CASSPPEGHEQYF. The CDR3, as DNA: TGTGCCAGCAGTCCTCCCGAGGGCCACGAGCAGTACTTC. The chain combines TRBV7-9 with TRBJ2-7; a possible D gene is TRBD2 (5 bases). V lost 6 bases and J 5 bases, leaving 14 bases between the germline ends. The V gene's germline CDR1 is SEHNR and CDR2 FQNEAQ (reference sequence). This CDR3 is 13 amino acids long.

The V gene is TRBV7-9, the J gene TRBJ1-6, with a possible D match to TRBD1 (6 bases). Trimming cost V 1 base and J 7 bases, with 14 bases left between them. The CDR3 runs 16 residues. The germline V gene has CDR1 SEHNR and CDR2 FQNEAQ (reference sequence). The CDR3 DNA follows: TGTGCCAGCAGCTTAGAGGCGGGACATTCAAATTCACCCCTCCACTTT. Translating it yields CASSLEAGHSNSPLHF.

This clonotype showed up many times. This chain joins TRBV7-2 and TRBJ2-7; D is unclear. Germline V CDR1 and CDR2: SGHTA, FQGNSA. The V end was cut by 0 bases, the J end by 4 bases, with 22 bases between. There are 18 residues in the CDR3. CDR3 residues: CASSLAGGVSYEGYEQYF. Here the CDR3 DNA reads TGTGCCAGCAGCTTAGCAGGTGGAGTTAGCTACGAAGGATACGAGCAGTACTTC.

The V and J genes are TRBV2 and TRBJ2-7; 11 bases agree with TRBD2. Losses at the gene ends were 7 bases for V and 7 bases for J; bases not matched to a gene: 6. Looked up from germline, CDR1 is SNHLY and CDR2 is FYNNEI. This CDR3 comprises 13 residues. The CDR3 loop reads CASNLAGGPEQYF. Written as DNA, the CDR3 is TGTGCCAGCAACCTAGCGGGAGGACCAGAGCAGTACTTC.

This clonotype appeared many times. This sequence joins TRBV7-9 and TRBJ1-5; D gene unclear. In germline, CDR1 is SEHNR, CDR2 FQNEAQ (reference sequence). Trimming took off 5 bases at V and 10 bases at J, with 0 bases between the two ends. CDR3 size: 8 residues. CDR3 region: CASSPQHF. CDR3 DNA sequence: TGTGCCAGCAGCCCCCAGCATTTT.

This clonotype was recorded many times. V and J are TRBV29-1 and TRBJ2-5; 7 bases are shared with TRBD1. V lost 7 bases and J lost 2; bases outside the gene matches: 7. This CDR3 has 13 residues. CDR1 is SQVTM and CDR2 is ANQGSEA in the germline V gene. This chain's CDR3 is CSAMGQLQETQYF. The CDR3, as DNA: TGCAGCGCAATGGGACAGCTTCAAGAGACCCAGTACTTC.

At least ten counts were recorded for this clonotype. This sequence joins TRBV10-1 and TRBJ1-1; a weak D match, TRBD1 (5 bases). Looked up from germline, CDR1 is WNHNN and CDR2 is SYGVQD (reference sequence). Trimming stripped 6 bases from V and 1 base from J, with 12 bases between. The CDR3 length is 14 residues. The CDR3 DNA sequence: TGCGCCAGCAGCTCAGGGTGGGAGAACACTGAAGCTTTCTTT. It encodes CASSSGWENTEAFF.

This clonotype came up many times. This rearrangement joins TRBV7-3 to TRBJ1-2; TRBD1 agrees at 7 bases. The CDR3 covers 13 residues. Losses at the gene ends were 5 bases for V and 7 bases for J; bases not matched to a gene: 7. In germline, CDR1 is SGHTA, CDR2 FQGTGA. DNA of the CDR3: TGTGCCAGCAGCCTACGACAGGGCGCTGGCTACACCTTC. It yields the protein CASSLRQGAGYTF.